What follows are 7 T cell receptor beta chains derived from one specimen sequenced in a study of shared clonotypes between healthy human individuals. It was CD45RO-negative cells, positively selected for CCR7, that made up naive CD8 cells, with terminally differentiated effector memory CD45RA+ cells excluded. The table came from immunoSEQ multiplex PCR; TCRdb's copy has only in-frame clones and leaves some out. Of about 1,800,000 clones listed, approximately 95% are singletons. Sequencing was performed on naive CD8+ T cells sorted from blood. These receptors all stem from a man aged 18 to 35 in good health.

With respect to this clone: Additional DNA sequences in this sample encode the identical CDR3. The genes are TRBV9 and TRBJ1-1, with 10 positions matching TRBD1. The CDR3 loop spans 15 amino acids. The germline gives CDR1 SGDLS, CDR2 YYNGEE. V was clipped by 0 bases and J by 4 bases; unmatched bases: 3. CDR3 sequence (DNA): TGTGCCAGCAGCGTAGGTGGGACAGGGGTCACTGAAGCTTTCTTT. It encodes CASSVGGTGVTEAFF.

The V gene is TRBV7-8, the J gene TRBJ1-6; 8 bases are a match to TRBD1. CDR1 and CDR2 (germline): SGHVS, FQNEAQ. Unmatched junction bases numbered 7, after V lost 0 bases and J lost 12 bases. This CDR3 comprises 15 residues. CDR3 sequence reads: CASSLAGQGYKPLHF. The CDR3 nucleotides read TGTGCCAGCAGCTTAGCAGGACAGGGATATAAACCCCTCCACTTT.

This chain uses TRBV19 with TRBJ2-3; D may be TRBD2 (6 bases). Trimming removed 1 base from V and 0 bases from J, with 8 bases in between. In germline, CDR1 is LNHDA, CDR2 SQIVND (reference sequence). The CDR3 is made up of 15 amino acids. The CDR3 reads CASSIASVSTDTQYF. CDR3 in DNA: TGTGCCAGTAGTATAGCTAGCGTCAGCACAGATACGCAGTATTTT.

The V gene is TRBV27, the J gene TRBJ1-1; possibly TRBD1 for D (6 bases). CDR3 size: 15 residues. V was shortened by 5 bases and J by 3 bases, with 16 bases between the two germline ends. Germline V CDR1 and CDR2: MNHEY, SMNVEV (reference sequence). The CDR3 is CASSPLRGGDTEAFF. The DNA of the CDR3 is TGTGCCAGCAGTCCACTTAGGGGGGGCGACACTGAAGCTTTCTTT.

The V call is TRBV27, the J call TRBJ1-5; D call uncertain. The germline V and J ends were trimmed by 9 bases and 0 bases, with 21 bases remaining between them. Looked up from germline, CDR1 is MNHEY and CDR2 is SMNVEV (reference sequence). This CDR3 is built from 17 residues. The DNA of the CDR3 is TGTGCCAGGGGATTGGCAAGGACGGAGTATAGCAATCAGCCCCAGCATTTT. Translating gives CARGLARTEYSNQPQHF.

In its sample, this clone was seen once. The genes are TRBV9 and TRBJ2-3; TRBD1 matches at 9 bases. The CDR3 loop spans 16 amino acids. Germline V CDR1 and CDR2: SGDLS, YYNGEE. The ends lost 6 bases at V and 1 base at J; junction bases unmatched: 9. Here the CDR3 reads CASTLSRTGGTDTQYF. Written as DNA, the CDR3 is TGTGCCAGCACACTCTCTCGGACAGGGGGCACAGATACGCAGTATTTT. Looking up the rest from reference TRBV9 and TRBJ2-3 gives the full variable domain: DSGVTQTPKHLITATGQRVTLRCSPRSGDLSVYWYQQSLDQGLQFLIQYYNGEERAKGNILERFSAQQFPDLHSELNLSSLELGDSALYFCASTLSRTGGTDTQYFGPGTRLTVL.

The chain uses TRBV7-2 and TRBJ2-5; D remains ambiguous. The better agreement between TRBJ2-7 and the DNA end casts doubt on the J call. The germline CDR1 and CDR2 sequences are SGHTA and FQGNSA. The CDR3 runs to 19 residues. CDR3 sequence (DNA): TGTGCCAGCAGCTTATTAAGCTGGGTCAGATCAGAAGAACCTTACGAGCAGTACTTC. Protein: CASSLLSWVRSEEPYEQYF.